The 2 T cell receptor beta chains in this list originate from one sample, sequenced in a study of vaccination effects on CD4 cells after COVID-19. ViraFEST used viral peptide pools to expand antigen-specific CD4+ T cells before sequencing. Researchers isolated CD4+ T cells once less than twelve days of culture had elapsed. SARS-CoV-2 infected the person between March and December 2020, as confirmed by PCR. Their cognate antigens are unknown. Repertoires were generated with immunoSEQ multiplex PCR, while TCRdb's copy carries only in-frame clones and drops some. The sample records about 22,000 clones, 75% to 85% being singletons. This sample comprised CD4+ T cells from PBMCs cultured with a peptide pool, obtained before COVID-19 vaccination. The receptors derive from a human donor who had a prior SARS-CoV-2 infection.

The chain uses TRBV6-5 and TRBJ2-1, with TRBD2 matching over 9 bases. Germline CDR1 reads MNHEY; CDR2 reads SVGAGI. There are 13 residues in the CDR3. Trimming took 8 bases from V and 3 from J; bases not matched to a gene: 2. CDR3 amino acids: CASGREGYNEQFF. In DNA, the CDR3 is TGTGCCAGCGGGCGGGAGGGCTACAATGAGCAGTTCTTC.

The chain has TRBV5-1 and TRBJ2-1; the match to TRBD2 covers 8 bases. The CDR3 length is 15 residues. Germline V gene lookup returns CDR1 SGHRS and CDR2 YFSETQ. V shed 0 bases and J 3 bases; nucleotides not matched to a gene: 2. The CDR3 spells CASSLALAGYNEQFF. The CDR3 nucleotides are TGCGCCAGCAGCTTGGCCCTAGCGGGCTACAATGAGCAGTTCTTC.